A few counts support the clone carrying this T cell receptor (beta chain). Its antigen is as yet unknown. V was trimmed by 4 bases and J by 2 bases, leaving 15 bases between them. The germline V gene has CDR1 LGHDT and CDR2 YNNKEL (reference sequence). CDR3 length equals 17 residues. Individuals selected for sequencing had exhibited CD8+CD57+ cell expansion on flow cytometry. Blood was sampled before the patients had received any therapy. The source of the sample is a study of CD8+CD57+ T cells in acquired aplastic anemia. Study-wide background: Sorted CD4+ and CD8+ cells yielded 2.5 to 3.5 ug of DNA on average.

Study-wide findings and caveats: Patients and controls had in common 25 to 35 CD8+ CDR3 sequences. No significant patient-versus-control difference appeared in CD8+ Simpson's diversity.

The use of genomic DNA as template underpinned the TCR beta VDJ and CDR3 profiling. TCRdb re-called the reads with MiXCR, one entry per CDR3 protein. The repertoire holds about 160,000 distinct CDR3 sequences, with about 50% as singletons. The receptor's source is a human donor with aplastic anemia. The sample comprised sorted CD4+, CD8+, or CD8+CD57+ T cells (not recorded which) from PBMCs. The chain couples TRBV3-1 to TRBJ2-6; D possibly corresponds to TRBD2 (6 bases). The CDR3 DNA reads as TGTGCCAGCAGCCCCGCCGGGGAGGACCCTGGGGCCAACGTCCTGACTTTC. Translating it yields CASSPAGEDPGANVLTF.